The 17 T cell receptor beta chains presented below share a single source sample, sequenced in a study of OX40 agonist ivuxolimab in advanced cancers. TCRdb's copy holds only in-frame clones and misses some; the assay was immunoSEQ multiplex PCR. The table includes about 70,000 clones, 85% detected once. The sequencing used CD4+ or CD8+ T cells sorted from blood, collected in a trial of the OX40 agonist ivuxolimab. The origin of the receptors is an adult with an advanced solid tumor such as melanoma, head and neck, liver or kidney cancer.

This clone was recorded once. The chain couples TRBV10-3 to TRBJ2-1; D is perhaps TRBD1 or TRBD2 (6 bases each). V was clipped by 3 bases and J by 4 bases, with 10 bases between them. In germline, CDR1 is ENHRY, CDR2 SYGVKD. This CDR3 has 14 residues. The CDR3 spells CAISEQGGYNEQFF. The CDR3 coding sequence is TGTGCCATCAGTGAACAGGGAGGTTACAATGAGCAGTTCTTC.

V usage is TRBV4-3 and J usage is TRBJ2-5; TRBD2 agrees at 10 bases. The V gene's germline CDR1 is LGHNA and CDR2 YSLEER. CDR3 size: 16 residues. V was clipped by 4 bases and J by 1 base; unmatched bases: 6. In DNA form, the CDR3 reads TGCGCCAGCAGCCCAACTAGCGGGGCGTCCCAAGAGACCCAGTACTTC. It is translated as CASSPTSGASQETQYF.

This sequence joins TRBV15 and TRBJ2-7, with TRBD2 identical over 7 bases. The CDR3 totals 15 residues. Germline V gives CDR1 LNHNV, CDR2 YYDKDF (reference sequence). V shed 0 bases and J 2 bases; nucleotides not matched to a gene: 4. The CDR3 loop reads CATSRDRGVPYEQYF. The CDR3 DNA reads TGTGCCACCAGCAGAGATCGGGGGGTACCCTACGAGCAGTACTTC.

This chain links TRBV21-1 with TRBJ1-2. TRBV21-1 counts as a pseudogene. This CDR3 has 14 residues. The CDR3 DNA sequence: TGTGCCAGCAGCCCCTATAGCACATCTAATGGCTACACCTTC. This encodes CASSPYSTSNGYTF.

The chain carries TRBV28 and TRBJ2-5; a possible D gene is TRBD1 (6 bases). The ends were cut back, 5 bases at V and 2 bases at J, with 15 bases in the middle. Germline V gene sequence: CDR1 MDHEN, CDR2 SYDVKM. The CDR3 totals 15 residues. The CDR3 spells CASSGAGALQETQYF. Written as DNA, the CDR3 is TGTGCCAGCAGTGGGGCAGGGGCCCTACAAGAGACCCAGTACTTC.

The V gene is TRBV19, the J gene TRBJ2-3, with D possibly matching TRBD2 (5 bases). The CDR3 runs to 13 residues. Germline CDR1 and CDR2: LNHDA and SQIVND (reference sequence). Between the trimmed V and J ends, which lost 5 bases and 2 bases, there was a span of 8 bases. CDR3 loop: CASSRLFTDTQYF. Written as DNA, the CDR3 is TGTGCCAGTAGTCGACTATTCACAGATACGCAGTATTTT.

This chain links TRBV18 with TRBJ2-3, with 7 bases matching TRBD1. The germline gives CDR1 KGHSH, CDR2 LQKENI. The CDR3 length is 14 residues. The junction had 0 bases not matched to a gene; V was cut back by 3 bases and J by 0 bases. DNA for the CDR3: TGTGCCAGCTCACCGGGACAGAGCACAGATACGCAGTATTTT. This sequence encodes CASSPGQSTDTQYF. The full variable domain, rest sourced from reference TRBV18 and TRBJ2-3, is NAGVMQNPRHLVRRRGQEARLRCSPMKGHSHVYWYRQLPEEGLKFMVYLQKENIIDESGMPKERFSAEFPKEGPSILRIQQVVRGDSAAYFCASSPGQSTDTQYFGPGTRLTVL.

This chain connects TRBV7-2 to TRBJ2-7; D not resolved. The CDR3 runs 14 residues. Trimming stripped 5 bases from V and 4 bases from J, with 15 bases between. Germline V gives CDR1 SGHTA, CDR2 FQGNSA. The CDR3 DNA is TGTGCCAGCAGCCTAACCGGGTCAGAGTACGAGCAGTACTTC. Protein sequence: CASSLTGSEYEQYF.

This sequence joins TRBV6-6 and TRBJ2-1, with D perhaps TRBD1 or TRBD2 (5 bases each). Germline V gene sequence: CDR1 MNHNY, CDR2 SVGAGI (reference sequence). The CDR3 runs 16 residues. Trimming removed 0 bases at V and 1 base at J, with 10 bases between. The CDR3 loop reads CASSYSRDLSYNEQFF. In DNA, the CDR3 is TGTGCCAGCAGTTACTCCCGGGACCTTTCCTACAATGAGCAGTTCTTC.

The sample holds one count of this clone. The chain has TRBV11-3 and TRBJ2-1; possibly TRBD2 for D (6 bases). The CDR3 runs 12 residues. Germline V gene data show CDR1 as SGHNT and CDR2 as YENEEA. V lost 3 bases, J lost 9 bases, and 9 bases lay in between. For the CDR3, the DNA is TGTGCCAGCAGCTTCAGGGACTCTGAGCAGTTCTTC. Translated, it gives CASSFRDSEQFF.

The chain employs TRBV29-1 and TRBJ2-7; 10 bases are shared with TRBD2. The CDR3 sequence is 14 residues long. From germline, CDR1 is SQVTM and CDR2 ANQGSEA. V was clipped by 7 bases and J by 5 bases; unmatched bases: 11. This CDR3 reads CSGWTTSGIHEQYF. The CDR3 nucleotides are TGCAGCGGCTGGACTACTAGCGGGATTCACGAGCAGTACTTC.

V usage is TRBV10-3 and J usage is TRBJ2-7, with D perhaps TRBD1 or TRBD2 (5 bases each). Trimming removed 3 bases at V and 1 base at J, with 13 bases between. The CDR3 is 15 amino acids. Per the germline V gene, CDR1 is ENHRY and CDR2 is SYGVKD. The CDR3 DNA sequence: TGTGCCATCAGTGATAGGGACGCAATTTCCTACGAGCAGTACTTC. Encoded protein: CAISDRDAISYEQYF.

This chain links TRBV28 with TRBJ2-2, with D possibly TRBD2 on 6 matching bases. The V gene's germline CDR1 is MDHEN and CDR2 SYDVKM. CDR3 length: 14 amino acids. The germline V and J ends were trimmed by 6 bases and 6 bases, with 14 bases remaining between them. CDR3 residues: CASRYLASPGELFF. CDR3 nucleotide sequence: TGTGCCAGCAGGTATCTAGCGTCCCCCGGGGAGCTGTTTTTT.

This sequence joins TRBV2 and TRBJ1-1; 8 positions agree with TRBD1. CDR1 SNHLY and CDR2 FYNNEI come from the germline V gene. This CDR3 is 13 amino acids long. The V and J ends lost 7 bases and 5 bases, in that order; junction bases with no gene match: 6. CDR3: CASTARGPTEAFF. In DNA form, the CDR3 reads TGTGCCAGCACGGCCAGGGGGCCAACTGAAGCTTTCTTT.

The CDR3 loop is CASSGQGTMNTEAFF. The CDR3 DNA follows: TGTGCCAGCAGCGGACAGGGTACAATGAACACTGAAGCTTTCTTT. This sequence joins TRBV27 and TRBJ1-1; 8 bases map to TRBD1. V lost 6 bases and J lost 0; bases outside the gene matches: 6. The CDR3 sequence is 15 residues long. Germline assignment: CDR1 MNHEY and CDR2 SMNVEV (reference sequence).

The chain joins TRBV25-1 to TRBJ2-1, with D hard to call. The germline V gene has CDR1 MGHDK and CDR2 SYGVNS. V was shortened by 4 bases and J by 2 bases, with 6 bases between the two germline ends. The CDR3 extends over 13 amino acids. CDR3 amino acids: CASSGNPYNEQFF. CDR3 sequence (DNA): TGTGCCAGCAGTGGCAACCCCTACAATGAGCAGTTCTTC.

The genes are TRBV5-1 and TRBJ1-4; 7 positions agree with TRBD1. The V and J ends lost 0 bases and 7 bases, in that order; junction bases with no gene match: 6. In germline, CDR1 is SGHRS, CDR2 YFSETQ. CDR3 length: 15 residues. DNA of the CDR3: TGCGCCAGCAGCTTGGTAGGGGGCAGAGGTGAAAAACTGTTTTTT. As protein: CASSLVGGRGEKLFF.